This T cell receptor beta chain was observed in a study of human T cells and chemical hapten exposure. Looking at the study overall: Patch tests applied 0.01% DPC to the upper back and were scored after 6 days.

Authors' analysis steps: Sampled TCR counts reached a median of roughly 90,000 per sample, with values ranging from roughly 23,224 to 690,600. In TCRdb, the RACE reads were re-called with MiXCR into one record per CDR3 protein. TCRdb's processing, not the study's, gives the V and J calls here. Here the sample spans more than 250,000 distinct CDR3 sequences, about 9.4% being singletons. This clonotype was counted between two and nine times. Stated time point: pre-sensitization, week 0. Treatment denoted: therapeutic diphenylcyclopropenone sensitization with weekly scalp DPC. V was shortened by 4 bases and J by 1 base, with 7 bases between the two germline ends. The CDR3 runs 13 residues. In germline, CDR1 is SGHTA, CDR2 FQGNSA.

This specimen consisted of whole blood, obtained in connection with sensitization to the hapten diphenylcyclopropenone (DPC). The V and J genes are TRBV7-2 and TRBJ2-5; D ambiguous. The sequence derives from a woman aged 40-49 years with alopecia areata. Some clones in this sample may be carry-over from other donors' samples. The chain's CDR3 is CASSYRVQETQYF. CDR3 nucleotide sequence: TGTGCCAGCAGCTACCGGGTCCAAGAGACCCAGTACTTC.